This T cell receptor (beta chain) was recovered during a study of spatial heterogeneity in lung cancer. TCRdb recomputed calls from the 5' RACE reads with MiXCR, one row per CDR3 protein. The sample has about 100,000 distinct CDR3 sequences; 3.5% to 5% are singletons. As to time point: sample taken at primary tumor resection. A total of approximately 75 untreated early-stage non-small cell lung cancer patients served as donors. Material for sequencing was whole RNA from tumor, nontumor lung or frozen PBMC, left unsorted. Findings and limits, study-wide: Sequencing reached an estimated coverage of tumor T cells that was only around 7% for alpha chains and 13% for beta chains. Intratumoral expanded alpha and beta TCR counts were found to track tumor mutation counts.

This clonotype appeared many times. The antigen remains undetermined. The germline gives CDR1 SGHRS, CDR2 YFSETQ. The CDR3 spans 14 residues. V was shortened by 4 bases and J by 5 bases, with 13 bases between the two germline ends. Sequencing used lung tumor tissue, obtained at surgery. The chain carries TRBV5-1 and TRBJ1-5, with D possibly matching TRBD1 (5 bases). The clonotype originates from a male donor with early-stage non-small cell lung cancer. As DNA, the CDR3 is TGCGCCAGCAGCCCCGACAGTCGCGATCAGCCCCAGCATTTT. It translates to CASSPDSRDQPQHF.